A single sample gave rise to the 25 T cell receptor beta chains below, sequenced in a study of blood T cells in healthy people across ages. Through a sample-barcoded 5' primer and a J-beta primer mix, a second PCR was run for roughly 7 to 11 cycles. TCRdb re-analysed the 5' RACE reads in MiXCR, keeping a single row per CDR3 protein. Of 1,500,000 or so distinct CDR3 sequences in the sample, 35% to 45% were seen once. The specimen was blood. The source of these receptors is a woman between 18 and 29 years old in good health.

The genes are TRBV29-1 and TRBJ1-2; D possibly corresponds to TRBD1 (6 bases). V shed 1 base and J shed 5 bases, with 14 bases lying between them. Germline-derived CDR1 and CDR2 are SQVTM and ANQGSEA. This CDR3 is built from 14 residues. DNA for the CDR3: TGCAGCGTTGAAGCAAGGGGGATTCCTTATGGCTACACCTTC. Amino acids: CSVEARGIPYGYTF.

This clonotype was counted at least ten times. The V and J genes are TRBV29-1 and TRBJ2-3; D unresolved. The CDR3 length is 12 residues. The germline V gene encodes CDR1 SQVTM and CDR2 ANQGSEA. Trimming pared 3 bases from V and 4 bases from J, leaving 8 bases between. CDR3 residues: CSVEGRADTQYF. For the CDR3, the DNA is TGCAGCGTTGAGGGTAGAGCAGATACGCAGTATTTT.

This clonotype was picked up a small number of times. At one of its ends the junction is not consistent with the germline gene, which may arise from a read error. This chain uses TRBV29-1 with TRBJ2-7, with D hard to call. Germline V gene sequence: CDR1 SQVTM, CDR2 ANQGSEA. This CDR3 contains 12 residues. The CDR3 nucleotides read TGCAGTAGTAGGCGCACCTCCCACGAGCAGTACTTC. This codes for CSSRRTSHEQYF.

This clonotype was found a few times. This chain uses TRBV10-1 with TRBJ2-3, with D possibly being TRBD2 (7 bases). CDR3 length: 15 residues. The V end lost 6 bases, the J end lost 5 bases, and 18 bases lay between the germline ends. In germline, CDR1 is WNHNN, CDR2 SYGVQD (reference sequence). The CDR3 sequence is CASSPLGGLKDTQYF. CDR3 DNA sequence: TGCGCCAGCAGCCCTCTCGGGGGGCTCAAAGATACGCAGTATTTT.

The chain couples TRBV3-1 to TRBJ1-2, with no clear D. V lost 1 base, J lost 8 bases, and 8 bases lay in between. Germline CDR1 and CDR2: LGHDT and YNNKEL (reference sequence). The CDR3 has 12 amino acids. CDR3 in DNA: TGTGCCAGCAGCCAAGTTACGGGAGGCTACACCTTC. As protein: CASSQVTGGYTF.

This chain links TRBV4-2 with TRBJ2-3; 8 bases are shared with TRBD1. Trimming cost V 1 base and J 6 bases; bases outside gene matches: 12. Germline V CDR1 and CDR2: LGHNA, YNFKEQ. This CDR3 has 17 amino acids. CDR3: CASSQVTQGAASDTQYF. CDR3 DNA: TGTGCCAGCAGCCAAGTAACGCAGGGGGCTGCGTCGGATACGCAGTATTTT.

This chain joins TRBV7-6 and TRBJ2-2; D gene ambiguous. Germline CDR1 SGHVS, CDR2 FNYEAQ. CDR3 length: 16 amino acids. Trimming shortened V by 3 bases and J by 3 bases, and 14 bases separated the two germline ends. This CDR3 is CASSFSRVRDTGELFF. CDR3 sequence (DNA): TGTGCCAGCAGCTTTTCCCGGGTCCGAGACACCGGGGAGCTGTTTTTT.

This clonotype has more than one count but fewer than ten. The rearrangement joins TRBV29-1 to TRBJ1-4; D is unresolved. The CDR3 length is 14 residues. V was trimmed by 4 bases and J by 6 bases, leaving 15 bases between them. From germline, CDR1 is SQVTM and CDR2 ANQGSEA. This CDR3 is CSVAPSLSDEKLFF. CDR3 DNA sequence: TGCAGCGTTGCCCCCTCCTTATCGGATGAAAAACTGTTTTTT.

This clonotype occurred a few times. CDR3 coding DNA: TGTGCCAGCAGTTACGGGACAGAAGAGACCCAGTACTTC. Protein product: CASSYGTEETQYF. This sequence joins TRBV6-5 and TRBJ2-5; 7 bases are a match to TRBD1. V lost 2 bases to trimming and J lost 3 bases; unmatched junction nucleotides: 0. CDR1 is MNHEY, CDR2 SVGAGI, per germline. This CDR3 comprises 13 residues.

The J gene is TRBJ2-1, the V gene TRBV12-3 or TRBV12-4; 9 bases are a match to TRBD1. Near its end, the DNA agrees better with TRBJ2-7, so the J call may be wrong. The CDR3 length is 16 residues. The CDR3 DNA follows: TGTGCCAGCAGACCAAGGACAGGGGAAAGGCACAATGAGCAGTACTTC. Its translation: CASRPRTGERHNEQYF.

This clonotype came up a few times. J is TRBJ2-7 and V is TRBV20-1; 12 bases are a match to TRBD2. Germline assignment: CDR1 DFQATT and CDR2 SNEGSKA (reference sequence). The CDR3 loop spans 16 amino acids. V shed 0 bases and J 1 base; nucleotides not matched to a gene: 4. CDR3 amino acids: CSAREWTSGKSYEQYF. CDR3 bases: TGCAGTGCTAGAGAGTGGACTAGCGGGAAATCCTACGAGCAGTACTTC.

This clonotype has just a few counts. The chain carries TRBV12-3 or TRBV12-4 and TRBJ2-5; 10 nucleotides agree with TRBD2. The CDR3 contains 16 residues. The ends lost 2 bases at V and 4 bases at J; junction bases unmatched: 7. The CDR3 bases are TGTGCCAGCAGTTTATGGAGCGGGAGGGGGGGAGAGACCCAGTACTTC. This sequence encodes CASSLWSGRGGETQYF.

The chain couples TRBV28 to TRBJ2-5; D may match TRBD1 or TRBD2 (5 bases each). Judging by the DNA end, TRBJ2-7 fits better; the J call may be wrong. This CDR3 is 12 amino acids long. The germline gives CDR1 MDHEN, CDR2 SYDVKM. Here the CDR3 DNA reads TGTGCCAGCAGTTTACCGGGGCACGAGCAGTACTTC. Translating gives CASSLPGHEQYF.

The chain recombines TRBV6-5 with TRBJ2-1; 9 positions match TRBD2. CDR1 MNHEY and CDR2 SVGAGI come from the germline V gene. The CDR3 is 15 amino acids. Trimming at V came to 8 bases and at J to 3 bases, leaving 8 bases not matched to a gene. The CDR3 DNA is TGTGCCAGCGTTCCCCTGACTAGCGGCTACAATGAGCAGTTCTTC. This encodes CASVPLTSGYNEQFF.

The chain combines TRBV20-1 with TRBJ1-5, with a weak D call TRBD1 (5 bases). Germline V CDR1 and CDR2: DFQATT, SNEGSKA (reference sequence). V was cut by 6 bases and J by 3 bases, with 12 bases left in between. This CDR3 is built from 13 residues. CDR3 in DNA: TGCAGTGCCCCCGGGGGTCCCAATCAGCCCCAGCATTTT. As protein: CSAPGGPNQPQHF.

The V gene is TRBV4-3, the J gene TRBJ2-1; D is perhaps TRBD1 or TRBD2 (5 bases each). The J call may be wrong; the DNA end is better matched by TRBJ2-7. CDR1 and CDR2 (germline): LGHNA, YSLEER. This CDR3 is 17 amino acids long. This CDR3 is CASSRDFDLGPYNEQYF. The CDR3 DNA follows: TGCGCCAGCAGCCGAGATTTCGATTTGGGACCCTACAATGAGCAGTACTTC.

V and J are TRBV11-3 and TRBJ2-2; D call uncertain. Germline V gene sequence: CDR1 SGHNT, CDR2 YENEEA. The V end was cut by 5 bases, the J end by 5 bases, with 12 bases between. There are 14 residues in the CDR3. CDR3 nucleotide sequence: TGTGCCAGCAGCGGGTCTCGTGGAACCGGGGAGCTGTTTTTT. Protein sequence: CASSGSRGTGELFF.

On this clonotype itself: A single base separates this from a much larger clone, so it may be a read error. The rearrangement joins TRBV4-2 to TRBJ2-5; 10 nucleotides line up with TRBD1. Looked up from germline, CDR1 is LGHNA and CDR2 is YNFKEQ. V trimming: 2 bases; J trimming: 11 bases; junction bases outside the gene matches: 17. This CDR3 spans 17 amino acids. The CDR3 protein is CASSQTTGTGAYNGQYF. The DNA for the CDR3 is TGTGCCAGCAGCCAAACTACCGGGACAGGGGCGTACAATGGGCAGTACTTC.

DNA for the CDR3: TGCGCCAGCAGCCCAGCGGGAGGCATGCAAGAGACCCAGTACTTC. It is translated as CASSPAGGMQETQYF. The V gene is TRBV5-1, the J gene TRBJ2-5, with 9 bases fitting TRBD2. Germline V gene sequence: CDR1 SGHRS, CDR2 YFSETQ. J was trimmed by 2 bases and V by 4 bases; bases with no gene match: 6. This CDR3 is built from 15 residues.

V gene TRBV29-1 combines with J gene TRBJ2-3; 9 bases map to TRBD2. J was trimmed by 2 bases and V by 6 bases; bases with no gene match: 9. CDR1 and CDR2 from the germline V gene are SQVTM and ANQGSEA. The CDR3 has 15 residues. The chain's CDR3 is CSVRGTSLSTDTQYF. The CDR3 coding sequence is TGCAGCGTGAGGGGGACTAGCTTATCCACAGATACGCAGTATTTT.

V usage is TRBV6-1 and J usage is TRBJ2-4; 14 nucleotides align to TRBD2. Matching the DNA end better, TRBJ2-7 makes the J call doubtful. Germline V lookup: CDR1 MNHNS, CDR2 SASEGT. The CDR3 is 19 residues long. For the CDR3, the DNA is TGTGCCAGCAGCTCCGGGACTAGCGGGAGTAAGCAAATCACCTACGAGCAGTACTTC. It translates to CASSSGTSGSKQITYEQYF.

This clonotype came up a few times. The rearrangement joins TRBV29-1 to TRBJ2-1; possibly TRBD1 or TRBD2 for D (6 bases each). The germline gives CDR1 SQVTM, CDR2 ANQGSEA. The CDR3 extends over 14 amino acids. The V gene lost 6 bases and the J gene lost 4 bases, with 16 bases spanning the gap. The CDR3 DNA reads TGCAGCGTCGTGGTTCCGGGGGCTTACAATGAGCAGTTCTTC. It translates to CSVVVPGAYNEQFF.

The chain carries TRBV11-2 and TRBJ2-7; tentatively, D is TRBD1 or TRBD2 (6 bases each). The CDR3 has 12 residues. CDR1 SGHAT and CDR2 FQNNGV come from the germline V gene. V lost 3 bases, J lost 7 bases, and 10 bases lay in between. The CDR3 sequence: CASSFGGWEQYF. DNA of the CDR3: TGTGCCAGCAGCTTCGGGGGCTGGGAGCAGTACTTC.

The chain carries TRBV29-1 and TRBJ2-1; 10 bases are shared with TRBD2. This CDR3 is 14 amino acids long. Germline-derived CDR1 and CDR2 are SQVTM and ANQGSEA. V shed 7 bases and J 6 bases; nucleotides not matched to a gene: 9. CDR3 sequence (DNA): TGCAGCGCCTCCTGGACTAGCGGTCCCAATGAGCAGTTCTTC. It encodes CSASWTSGPNEQFF.

The rearrangement uses TRBV12-3 or TRBV12-4 and TRBJ1-6, with unresolved D. This CDR3 comprises 15 residues. Trimming took 5 bases from V and 0 from J, leaving 8 bases between them. The CDR3 sequence: CASSGTSSYNSPLHF. The CDR3 region has the DNA TGTGCCAGCAGTGGTACCAGCTCCTATAATTCACCCCTCCACTTT.